This TCR beta chain was recovered during a study of shared clonotypes between healthy human individuals. Study conclusions and caveats: Rarefaction gave evidence that sorted-subset sequencing remained incomplete despite large depth. The study found lower generation probabilities in non-shared clonotypes than in those shared by all four donors.

CD8 memory cells included CD45RO+ cells plus CCR7-negative CD45RA+ TemRA cells. CDR3 length: 13 amino acids. Germline CDR1 and CDR2: SGHRS and YFSETQ. V dropped 4 bases and J dropped 4; count of bases not matched to a gene: 2. Worth noting for this clone: Its antigen remains unidentified.

Profiling relied on immunoSEQ multiplex PCR, and the TCRdb table lists in-frame clones only, not all of them. The sample holds 95,000 to 120,000 clones, more than 65% seen once. V is TRBV5-1 and J is TRBJ1-1; 9 bases are shared with TRBD1. This TCR came from a woman in her 30s in good health. The sequenced material came from memory CD8+ T cells sorted from blood. Subset specified: CD45RO+ cells pooled with CCR7-negative TemRA cells. CDR3 nucleotide sequence: TGCGCCAGCAGCGCGACAGGGGGCACTGAAGCTTTCTTT. As protein: CASSATGGTEAFF.